This TCR beta chain was sequenced during a study of blood T cells in healthy people across ages. This clonotype showed up many times. The V and J ends lost 3 bases and 5 bases, in that order; junction bases with no gene match: 9. Germline lookup yields CDR1 DFQATT and CDR2 SNEGSKA (reference sequence). The length of the CDR3 is 14 residues. PCR was performed a second time for 7 to 11 cycles using a sample-barcoded 5' primer and a J-beta primer mix. A single record per CDR3 protein comes from TCRdb applying MiXCR to the 5' RACE reads. The data contain roughly 680,000 distinct CDR3 sequences, roughly half of them singletons.

The receptor's source is a woman of 80 years or more in good health. The gene calls are TRBV20-1 and TRBJ2-5; 7 nucleotides match TRBD2. Specimen: blood. CDR3 bases: TGCAGTGCTAGGAGTGGGGAGGGTAGGGAGACCCAGTACTTC. Protein product: CSARSGEGRETQYF.